This T cell receptor (beta chain) was retrieved from a study of CD8+ T cells in alopecia areata. On the study more broadly: Treatment of the treated patients consisted of oral tofacitinib, 5 to 10 mg twice daily. Findings and limits, study-wide: Scalp sequencing also captures normal skin's resident alphabeta T cells. Scalp clonality and expanded CD8+ clones among the top 100 showed significant decreases with tofacitinib.

Treatment here: oral pan-JAK inhibitor, 5-10 mg twice daily. RNA was isolated and reverse transcribed to cDNA, the sequencing template. Data came from immunoSEQ multiplex PCR; TCRdb stores just in-frame clones and leaves some out. The data show around 300,000 clones, 60% seen once. J was trimmed by 2 bases and V by 4 bases; bases with no gene match: 4. This CDR3 is 16 amino acids long. The germline V gene has CDR1 LNHNV and CDR2 YYDKDF (reference sequence). This clone was counted only a few times. Its specificity is unknown. The source material was CD4+ T cells sorted from blood, sampled between weeks 51 and 54, from a patient treated with tofacitinib. This receptor was taken from a human donor with alopecia areata. The chain couples TRBV15 to TRBJ2-3, with 12 bases fitting TRBD2. In DNA, the CDR3 is TGTGCCACCAGCACTAGGACTAGCGGGGCCACAGATACGCAGTATTTT. This encodes CATSTRTSGATDTQYF.